The 24 T cell receptor beta chains in this list originate from one sample, sequenced in a study of T cell repertoires in cytomegalovirus infection. One entry per CDR3 protein, called by TCRdb with MiXCR from the reads. Altogether more than 650,000 distinct CDR3 sequences are present, 35% to 45% being singletons, with the ten largest covering around 3%. Sequences were obtained from PBMCs. Receptors originate from a human donor in good health (CMV status not recorded). Some clones in this sample may be carry-over from other donors' samples.

Of note for this clonotype: The CDR3 ends on some other residue instead of the conserved phenylalanine or tryptophan, so this is likely a read error. The chain carries TRBV7-8 and TRBJ2-1; D not certain. Germline CDR1 is SGHVS and CDR2 is FQNEAQ. Trimming removed 1 base from V and 0 bases from J, with 10 bases in between. There are 16 residues in the CDR3. CDR3 DNA: TGTGCCAGCAGCTTAGACCTAATTTTCTCCTACAATGAGCAGTTCTTA. It encodes CASSLDLIFSYNEQFL.

This clonotype was seen more than once but under ten times. The CDR3 protein is CASSLMGLGGEQFF. DNA for the CDR3: TGTGCCAGCAGCTTAATGGGGCTCGGAGGGGAGCAGTTCTTC. The genes are TRBV7-3 and TRBJ2-1; D might be TRBD2 (6 bases). Germline CDR1 is SGHTA and CDR2 is FQGTGA. This CDR3 is 14 amino acids long. The V end was cut by 1 base, the J end by 10 bases, with 14 bases between.

This clonotype was counted a single time. This rearrangement joins TRBV7-2 to TRBJ2-6, with 7 nucleotides matching TRBD1. The CDR3 has 20 amino acids. CDR1 is SGHTA and CDR2 is FQGNSA in the germline V gene. V was clipped by 5 bases and J by 6 bases; unmatched bases: 22. Written as DNA, the CDR3 is TGTGCCAGCAGCCCGAATACCCTAGGGGACAGACCCACTGTGGCCAACGTCCTGACTTTC. The encoded protein is CASSPNTLGDRPTVANVLTF.

The chain recombines TRBV24-1 with TRBJ2-2; 8 bases align to TRBD2. This CDR3 has 17 residues. Germline assignment: CDR1 KGHDR and CDR2 SFDVKD. Trimming removed 4 bases from V and 7 bases from J; junction bases left unmatched: 13. The CDR3 sequence is CATSEETSGLRGGELFF. The CDR3 DNA reads TGTGCCACCAGTGAGGAAACTAGCGGTCTACGTGGCGGGGAGCTGTTTTTT.

The genes are TRBV2 and TRBJ2-7; D is undetermined. CDR1 SNHLY and CDR2 FYNNEI come from the germline V gene. The CDR3 is made up of 14 amino acids. V was pared by 8 bases and J by 2 bases, with 16 bases between. CDR3 DNA: TGTGCCAGCTCCCCCGGGCAGAAACCCTACGAGCAGTACTTC. Translated, it gives CASSPGQKPYEQYF. Filled out from reference TRBV2 and TRBJ2-7, the complete variable domain reads EPEVTQTPSHQVTQMGQEVILRCVPISNHLYFYWYRQILGQKVEFLVSFYNNEISEKSEIFDDQFSVERPDGSNFTLKIRSTKLEDSAMYFCASSPGQKPYEQYFGPGTRLTVT.

The V call is TRBV6-8, the J call TRBJ2-5; the D is unclear. CDR3 size: 13 residues. Between the trimmed V and J ends, which lost 2 bases and 4 bases, there was a span of 8 bases. Germline V gives CDR1 MNHGY, CDR2 SAAAGT. The CDR3 DNA reads as TGTGCCAGCAGTTACATCTTGCTAGAGACCCAGTACTTC. This gives the protein CASSYILLETQYF.

V and J are TRBV4-1 and TRBJ2-1; D not resolved. From germline, CDR1 is MGHRA and CDR2 YSYEKL. The V end was cut by 0 bases, the J end by 12 bases, with 15 bases between. The CDR3 sequence is 14 residues long. CDR3 nucleotides: TGCGCCAGCAGCCAAGAAAGCTGGCTATTTGGGCAGTTCTTC. It translates to CASSQESWLFGQFF.

The J gene is TRBJ1-1, the V gene TRBV19, with 7 bases fitting TRBD1. V lost 9 bases and J lost 1; bases outside the gene matches: 8. This CDR3 comprises 14 residues. CDR1 and CDR2 from the germline V gene are LNHDA and SQIVND (reference sequence). CDR3 sequence (DNA): TGTGCCAGCACAGGGGACCTCACGAACACTGAAGCTTTCTTT. It is translated as CASTGDLTNTEAFF.

This clonotype was observed a few times. The junction differs from germline at one of its ends, possibly a read error. The chain employs TRBV6-8 and TRBJ1-4, with 9 bases matching TRBD1. The germline gives CDR1 MNHGY, CDR2 SAAAGT. This CDR3 contains 12 residues. CDR3 sequence reads: CASSRDRVQLRF. The CDR3 DNA sequence: TGTGCCAGCAGTCGGGACAGGGTTCAGTTACGATTT.

In its sample, this clonotype was seen a few times. The V gene is TRBV7-9, the J gene TRBJ2-3; a possible D gene is TRBD2 (6 bases). The CDR3 consists of 16 residues. V was cut by 1 base and J by 6 bases, with 17 bases left in between. Germline V gene data show CDR1 as SEHNR and CDR2 as FQNEAQ (reference sequence). This CDR3 is CASSLDAGSGGDTQYF. CDR3 bases: TGTGCCAGCAGCTTAGATGCAGGGAGCGGAGGGGATACGCAGTATTTT.

V usage is TRBV7-3 and J usage is TRBJ2-7, with 7 nucleotides matching TRBD2. The CDR3 length is 13 residues. Trimming took 0 bases from V and 6 from J; bases not matched to a gene: 2. The germline CDR1 and CDR2 sequences are SGHTA and FQGTGA. CDR3 loop: CASSLTPGGEQYF. CDR3 bases: TGTGCCAGCAGCTTAACACCGGGGGGCGAGCAGTACTTC.

The chain recombines TRBV12-3 or TRBV12-4 with TRBJ2-1; 7 nucleotides match TRBD1. CDR3 length: 16 residues. Germline trimming cut 5 bases from V and 7 bases from J; bases unmatched to any gene: 14. CDR3 loop: CASSPRDRHWVNEQFF. The CDR3, as DNA: TGTGCCAGCAGTCCTCGGGACAGACATTGGGTGAATGAGCAGTTCTTC.

This clonotype has at least ten counts. This rearrangement joins TRBV7-2 to TRBJ2-7; 7 bases are shared with TRBD2. CDR1 is SGHTA and CDR2 is FQGNSA in the germline V gene. Trimming cost V 7 bases and J 12 bases; bases outside gene matches: 9. This CDR3 region has 11 residues. The CDR3 spells CASKQWEGLYF. In DNA, the CDR3 is TGTGCCAGCAAGCAATGGGAGGGGTTGTACTTC. Using reference TRBV7-2 and TRBJ2-7 for the parts outside the CDR3, the full variable domain is GAGVSQSPSNKVTEKGKDVELRCDPISGHTALYWYRQSLGQGLEFLIYFQGNSAPDKSGLPSDRFSAERTGGSVSTLTIQRTQQEDSAVYLCASKQWEGLYFGPGTRLTVT.

The chain employs TRBV27 and TRBJ2-3; D gene unclear. Germline V gene data show CDR1 as MNHEY and CDR2 as SMNVEV (reference sequence). V lost 3 bases and J 3 bases, leaving 10 bases between the germline ends. This CDR3 spans 14 amino acids. The CDR3 coding sequence is TGTGCCAGCAGTTTTCCCGACGATACAGATACGCAGTATTTT. It is translated as CASSFPDDTDTQYF.

The chain uses TRBV12-3 or TRBV12-4 and TRBJ1-5; 7 bases agree with TRBD1. The CDR3 has 19 amino acids. Trimming took 3 bases from V and 4 from J; bases not matched to a gene: 18. The DNA of the CDR3 is TGTGCCAGCAGTTTTTGGTTATCCGATAGTGGGACAGAGAATCAGCCCCAGCATTTT. Protein: CASSFWLSDSGTENQPQHF.

The table lists this clonotype with a few counts. The V gene is TRBV7-2, the J gene TRBJ2-7; 8 nucleotides match TRBD2. CDR3 length: 19 residues. In germline, CDR1 is SGHTA, CDR2 FQGNSA. The trim removed 0 bases at V and 2 bases at J, leaving 15 bases unmatched. The CDR3 DNA follows: TGTGCCAGCAGCTTAGCGGCGCGGGAGGTCTCGGAGTTGACCTACGAGCAGTACTTC. The encoded protein is CASSLAAREVSELTYEQYF.

This chain links TRBV5-6 with TRBJ2-7; 9 bases map to TRBD1. Germline CDR1 SGHDT, CDR2 YYEEEE. There are 15 residues in the CDR3. With 1 base clipped from V and 4 bases from J, the junction kept 6 bases outside the gene matches. The CDR3 nucleotides are TGTGCCAGCAGCTTGTCGGGACAGGGAAGATACGAGCAGTACTTC. This sequence encodes CASSLSGQGRYEQYF.

The chain couples TRBV19 to TRBJ1-2; 8 nucleotides agree with TRBD1. This CDR3 contains 14 residues. Per the germline V gene, CDR1 is LNHDA and CDR2 is SQIVND (reference sequence). The J segment lost 3 bases and the V segment lost 10 bases, leaving 10 bases of the junction unmatched. Here the CDR3 reads CAIRAGQVHYGYTF. The DNA for the CDR3 is TGTGCCATTAGGGCGGGACAGGTTCACTATGGCTACACCTTC.

This clonotype was picked up a small number of times. The chain is built from TRBV7-6 and TRBJ2-1, with TRBD2 matching over 16 bases. The trim removed 2 bases at V and 7 bases at J, leaving 5 bases unmatched. This CDR3 has 17 amino acids. Germline CDR1 is SGHVS and CDR2 is FNYEAQ. The CDR3 DNA is TGTGCCAGCAGCTTAAGTCCGGGACTAGCGGGAGGGAATGAGCAGTTCTTC. Protein: CASSLSPGLAGGNEQFF.

This clonotype was detected only a few times. The chain employs TRBV29-1 and TRBJ2-5; D assignment may be TRBD1 or TRBD2 (5 bases each). CDR1 and CDR2 (germline): SQVTM, ANQGSEA. CDR3 size: 13 residues. The V end lost 7 bases, the J end lost 5 bases, and 17 bases lay between the germline ends. Here the CDR3 reads CSAPRVTGETQYF. CDR3 nucleotide sequence: TGCAGCGCCCCGAGGGTAACAGGCGAGACCCAGTACTTC.

This clonotype was found once. The chain recombines TRBV5-6 with TRBJ2-1; TRBD1 might be the D (6 bases). Trimming took off 4 bases at V and 1 base at J, with 12 bases between the two ends. The CDR3 has 15 amino acids. From germline, CDR1 is SGHDT and CDR2 YYEEEE. The CDR3 sequence is CASSHTGMSYNEQFF. CDR3 DNA: TGTGCCAGCAGCCATACAGGGATGTCCTACAATGAGCAGTTCTTC.

This clonotype was detected only a few times. The J gene is TRBJ2-7, the V gene TRBV7-9, with 9 bases matching TRBD2. Unmatched junction bases numbered 4, after V lost 1 base and J lost 0 bases. This CDR3 is 16 amino acids long. Germline lookup yields CDR1 SEHNR and CDR2 FQNEAQ (reference sequence). For the CDR3, the DNA is TGTGCCAGCAGCTTAGGACTAGCGGTGATCTCCTACGAGCAGTACTTC. This sequence encodes CASSLGLAVISYEQYF. Full variable domain (remainder filled in from reference TRBV7-9 and TRBJ2-7): DTGVSQNPRHKITKRGQNVTFRCDPISEHNRLYWYRQTLGQGPEFLTYFQNEAQLEKSRLLSDRFSAERPKGSFSTLEIQRTEQGDSAMYLCASSLGLAVISYEQYFGPGTRLTVT.

In its sample, this clonotype was seen a few times. This rearrangement joins TRBV7-8 to TRBJ1-2; 7 bases are a match to TRBD1. The V gene's germline CDR1 is SGHVS and CDR2 FQNEAQ. CDR3 length: 15 residues. V lost 5 bases and J lost 5; bases outside the gene matches: 11. The CDR3 sequence is CASSLTGDLGYGYTF. The CDR3 DNA reads as TGTGCCAGCAGCCTAACAGGGGATTTAGGATATGGCTACACCTTC.

This clonotype has ten or more counts. As DNA, the CDR3 is TGTGCCAGCAGCTCATACCGGGACCGACGCTCCTACAATGAGCAGTTCTTC. Amino acid sequence: CASSSYRDRRSYNEQFF. V and J are TRBV7-2 and TRBJ2-1; D possibly matches TRBD1 or TRBD2 (5 bases each). Germline V lookup: CDR1 SGHTA, CDR2 FQGNSA. V shed 4 bases and J shed 0 bases, with 16 bases lying between them. This CDR3 is built from 17 residues.